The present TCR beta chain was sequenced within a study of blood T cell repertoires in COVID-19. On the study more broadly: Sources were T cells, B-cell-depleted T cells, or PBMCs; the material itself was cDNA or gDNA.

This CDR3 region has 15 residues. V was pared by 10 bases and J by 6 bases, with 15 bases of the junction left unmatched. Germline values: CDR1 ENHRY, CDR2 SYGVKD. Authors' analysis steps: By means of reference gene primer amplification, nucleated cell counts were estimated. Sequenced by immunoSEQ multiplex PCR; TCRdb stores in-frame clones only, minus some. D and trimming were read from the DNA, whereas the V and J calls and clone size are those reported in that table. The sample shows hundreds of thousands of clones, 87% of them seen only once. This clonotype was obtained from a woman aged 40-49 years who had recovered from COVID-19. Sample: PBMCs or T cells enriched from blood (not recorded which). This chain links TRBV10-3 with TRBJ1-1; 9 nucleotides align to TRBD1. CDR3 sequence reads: CATRDRDAPSAEAFF. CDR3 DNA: TGTGCCACGCGGGACAGGGACGCCCCTAGCGCTGAAGCTTTCTTT.